This T cell receptor beta chain is from a study of post-analysis software for immune sequencing data. The overall study: Patients had relapsing-remitting, secondary progressive or progressive-relapsing multiple sclerosis; some lacked subtype.

In germline, CDR1 is SGHRS, CDR2 YFSETQ. V dropped 0 bases and J dropped 6 bases, with 10 bases sitting between them. The CDR3 runs to 14 residues. cDNA libraries for TCR beta contained unique molecular identifiers. TCRdb recomputed calls from the PCR reads with MiXCR, one row per CDR3 protein. The repertoire holds about half a million distinct CDR3 sequences, around a third seen once, with about 5.6% in the top ten. Study results and limitations: Significantly decreased normalized Chao1 diversity was recorded for multiple sclerosis patients relative to controls. TRBV5-6, TRBV5-1 and TRBV20-1 were among roughly 5 TRBV segments more frequent in patients than controls.

This clonotype was counted a few times. As yet, its antigen is unknown. This clonotype was obtained from a girl between 2 and 17 years old with multiple sclerosis. Sequencing was performed on blood. The chain is built from TRBV5-1 and TRBJ2-1, with D maybe TRBD2 (6 bases). Written as DNA, the CDR3 is TGCGCCAGCAGCTTGGAGGTACTAGCCAATGAGCAGTTCTTC. Translating gives CASSLEVLANEQFF.